The rows below give T cell receptor beta chains drawn from one sample of a study of preoperative IRX-2 immunotherapy in early breast cancer. Produced via immunoSEQ multiplex PCR; TCRdb's table is partial and in-frame only. The sample includes roughly 35,000 clones, nearly 95% of them seen just once. This material was acquired from a patient treated with IRX-2 immunotherapy. Receptors originate from a human donor with breast cancer. Both conserved end residues are part of each CDR3. Each record gives: J gene, V gene, CDR3 protein.

J: TRBJ2-1
V: TRBV14
CDR3: CASSQGPAGGPGMKQFF

J: TRBJ2-1
V: TRBV18
CDR3: CASEQLAGAYNEQFF

J: TRBJ2-3
V: TRBV29-1
CDR3: CSDRTSGGADTQYF

J: TRBJ1-5
V: TRBV6-6
CDR3: CASRGLYSNQPQHF

J: TRBJ2-7
V: TRBV5-1
CDR3: CASSLRPRGPLSYEQYF

J: TRBJ2-1
V: TRBV5-1
CDR3: CASSLERGSGLREQFF

J: TRBJ2-2
V: TRBV6-4
CDR3: CASSDSLRDTGELFF

J: TRBJ2-1
V: TRBV7-2
CDR3: CASSLASGRAHEQFF

J: TRBJ1-1
V: TRBV27
CDR3: CASSLFWATSNTEAFF

J: TRBJ1-1
V: TRBV6-6
CDR3: CASSYFRVVSNTEAFF